This T cell receptor (beta chain) was profiled in a study of cytomegalovirus exposure and HLA in healthy donors. About the study: About 79% of around 400 genotyped donors fell in the Caucasian-associated ancestry cluster. Whole-study findings and limits: Common viral pathogens seemed, in a later analysis, to connect with several of the most significant clusters.

PCR primers comprised 60 Vbeta and 13 Jbeta primers. Using immunoSEQ multiplex PCR, the repertoire was profiled, and TCRdb retains in-frame clones only, with some absent. The table lists about 280,000 clones, about 90% of them singletons. Turning to this clone: The antigen is unknown.

The germline V gene encodes CDR1 MDHEN and CDR2 SYDVKM. The CDR3 extends over 15 amino acids. V was shortened by 3 bases and J by 5 bases, with 13 bases between the two germline ends. This clonotype originated in a woman under 30 in good health and CMV-seronegative. The gene calls are TRBV28 and TRBJ2-2; D may be TRBD1 (6 bases). Sequenced sample: PBMCs. The CDR3 loop reads CASSFLPGTTGELFF. The CDR3 nucleotides are TGTGCCAGCAGTTTCCTTCCCGGGACAACCGGGGAGCTGTTTTTT.